This record looks at one T cell receptor beta chain sequence and its context. Sequencing was performed with immunoSEQ multiplex PCR; in TCRdb, only in-frame clones are kept and a portion is missing. The sample has 350,000 to 400,000 clones; about 90% are singletons. The record originates from a study of blood T cell repertoires in COVID-19. The CDR3 length is 15 residues. In germline, CDR1 is LNHNV, CDR2 YYDKDF (reference sequence). V shed 0 bases and J 3 bases; nucleotides not matched to a gene: 2. In terms of age and location, participants ranged from roughly 18 to 89 years and lived in fewer than 30 US areas.

V and J are TRBV15 and TRBJ2-5, with 9 bases aligning to TRBD1. The sequenced sample consisted of PBMCs or T cells enriched from blood (not recorded which). The sequence was collected from a woman in her thirties who had recovered from COVID-19. CDR3 sequence reads: CATSRDRDREETQYF. The CDR3 bases are TGTGCCACCAGCAGAGATAGGGACAGGGAAGAGACCCAGTACTTC.